The rows below give T cell receptor beta chains drawn from one sample of a study of read filtering for tumor transcriptome and immune sequencing. TCRdb called the reads again in MiXCR, with one record for every CDR3 protein. The sample consists of about 57,000 distinct CDR3 sequences, under 25% of them appearing once. The source material was a population of CD138-negative cells sorted from bone marrow. All receptors derive from a donor aged 40 or older with multiple myeloma. CDR3s include the opening cysteine and the closing phenylalanine or tryptophan. The D gene is left open where the match is weak. Rows may omit the clone size; those that give it use once, few, many or a size class.

V	size	J	D	CDR3	DNA
TRBV7-9	.	TRBJ1-4	.	CASSRRGTNEKLFF	TGTGCCAGCAGTAGAAGGGGTACTAATGAAAAACTGTTTTTT
TRBV5-1	.	TRBJ2-5	.	CASSPGGETETQYF	TGCGCCAGCAGCCCCGGGGGCGAAACCGAGACCCAGTACTTC
TRBV12-3/TRBV12-4	many	TRBJ2-1	TRBD2	CASRRGLAGGPVGNEQFF	TGTGCCAGCAGGAGGGGGTTAGCGGGGGGTCCGGTGGGCAATGAGCAGTTCTTC
TRBV6-4	many	TRBJ2-1	TRBD1	CASSKTGGEQFF	TGTGCCAGCAGCAAGACAGGGGGGGAGCAGTTCTTC
TRBV5-1	.	TRBJ2-1	TRBD2	CASSLDLAGAGNGQFF	TGCGCCAGCAGCTTGGATCTAGCGGGGGCGGGTAATGGTCAGTTCTTC
TRBV7-9	.	TRBJ1-4	.	CASSSGQVNEKLFF	TGTGCCAGCAGCTCGGGACAAGTAAATGAAAAACTGTTTTTT
TRBV5-1	many	TRBJ2-1	TRBD2	CASSLYRAGGPYNEQFF	TGCGCCAGCAGCCTTTATAGAGCGGGAGGGCCCTACAATGAGCAGTTCTTC
TRBV5-8	many	TRBJ2-3	.	CASSLMSDTQYF	TGTGCCAGCAGCTTGATGTCAGATACGCAGTATTTT
TRBV20-1	many	TRBJ2-5	.	CSAREAAQETQYF	TGCAGTGCTAGGGAAGCGGCGCAAGAGACCCAGTACTTC
TRBV20-1	many	TRBJ2-7	.	CSALKGGIYEQYF	TGCAGTGCCCTCAAGGGGGGGATCTACGAGCAGTACTTC
TRBV28	many	TRBJ2-1	TRBD2	CASSSRLASFF	TGTGCCAGCAGCTCCCGACTAGCCTCGTTCTTC
TRBV2	.	TRBJ1-5	TRBD1	CASRPRTGSSNQPQHF	TGTGCCAGCAGGCCCCGGACAGGTTCGAGCAATCAGCCCCAGCATTTT
TRBV4-1	many	TRBJ1-6	.	CASSQDQRPFNSPLHF	TGCGCCAGCAGCCAAGATCAAAGACCGTTCAATTCACCCCTCCACTTT
TRBV12-3/TRBV12-4	many	TRBJ1-1	.	CASSGSRGNTEAFF	TGTGCCAGCAGTGGCTCCAGGGGGAACACTGAAGCTTTCTTT
TRBV12-3/TRBV12-4	few	TRBJ2-1	TRBD1	CASSRDRDNEQFF	TGTGCCAGCAGCCGGGACAGGGACAATGAGCAGTTCTTC
TRBV29-1	many	TRBJ1-2	.	CTVGSQNYGYTF	TGCACCGTTGGTAGTCAGAACTATGGCTACACCTTC
TRBV4-1	medium-sized	TRBJ2-1	TRBD1	CASSQAEARQGDHEQFF	TGCGCCAGCAGCCAAGCTGAGGCGAGACAGGGGGATCATGAGCAGTTCTTC
TRBV29-1	many	TRBJ2-5	.	CSVDEMLLGVDF	TGCAGCGTTGATGAAATGTTGCTAGGGGTGGACTTC
TRBV29-1	medium-sized	TRBJ2-2	.	CSVDAGTNTGELFF	TGCAGCGTTGATGCGGGGACGAACACCGGGGAGCTGTTTTTT
TRBV7-8	few	TRBJ2-7	.	CASSLLQDSYEQYF	TGTGCCAGCAGCTTACTCCAGGACTCCTACGAGCAGTACTTC
TRBV28	few	TRBJ2-3	.	CASLKRNGDTQYF	TGTGCCAGCCTCAAGCGGAACGGAGATACGCAGTATTTT
TRBV20-1	many	TRBJ2-7	.	CSAREPRKSSYEQYF	TGCAGTGCTAGAGAGCCGAGAAAGAGCTCCTACGAGCAGTACTTC